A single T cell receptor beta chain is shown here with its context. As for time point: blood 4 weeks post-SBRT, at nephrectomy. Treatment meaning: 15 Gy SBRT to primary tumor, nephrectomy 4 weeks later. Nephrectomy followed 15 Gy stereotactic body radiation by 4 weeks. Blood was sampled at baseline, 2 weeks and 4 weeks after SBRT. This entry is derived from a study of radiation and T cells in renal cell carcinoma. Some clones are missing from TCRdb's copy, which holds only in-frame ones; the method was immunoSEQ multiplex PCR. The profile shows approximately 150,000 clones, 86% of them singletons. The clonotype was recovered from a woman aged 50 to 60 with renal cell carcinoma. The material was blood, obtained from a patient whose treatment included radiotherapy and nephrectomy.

The CDR3 loop is CASSRDRVSYEQYF. CDR3 coding DNA: TGTGCCAGCAGCCGGGACAGGGTCTCCTACGAGCAGTACTTC. The V gene is TRBV2, the J gene TRBJ2-7; 9 bases map to TRBD1. CDR1 SNHLY and CDR2 FYNNEI come from the germline V gene. The J segment lost 0 bases and the V segment lost 6 bases, leaving 3 bases of the junction unmatched. The CDR3 has 14 residues.